This T cell receptor (beta chain) was sequenced during a study of T cell responses to AZD1222 COVID-19 vaccine. Study-wide points: Scientists sampled the repertoires only once the peak T cell response had passed. Just a handful of people given AZD1222 tested seropositive at baseline.

The CDR3 contains 12 residues. The germline CDR1 and CDR2 sequences are MDHEN and SYDVKM. Unmatched junction bases numbered 4, after V lost 7 bases and J lost 8 bases. A note on this clone: Its antigen is currently unknown.

Repertoires were generated with immunoSEQ multiplex PCR, while TCRdb's copy carries only in-frame clones and drops some. Among some 120,000 clones listed, roughly nine tenths were seen once. Here the sequenced sample was peripheral blood, taken 28 days after the second AZD1222 dose. The rearrangement links TRBV28 to TRBJ1-2, with 10 bases that match TRBD1. The clonotype was recovered from an adult who received the AZD1222 COVID-19 vaccine. CDR3 nucleotides: TGTGCCAGCAAGACAGGGGGCTCAGGCTACACCTTC. Its protein is CASKTGGSGYTF.